This T cell receptor (beta chain) was recorded in a study of cytomegalovirus exposure and HLA in healthy donors. Regarding the study as a whole: An ancestry cluster, one associated with Asian ancestry, reportedly showed fewer N-insertions than the approximately 670-donor mean in a later analysis.

Amplification used 60 Vbeta primers and 13 Jbeta primers. Method: immunoSEQ multiplex PCR; TCRdb's copy keeps in-frame clones and lacks some. The repertoire holds approximately 140,000 clones, with roughly 73% as singletons. With respect to this clone: Its specificity is unknown.

The sample was PBMCs. This TCR was recovered from a middle-aged woman in good health and CMV-seronegative.

The CDR3 DNA reads as TGTGCCAGCAGTGACCCGGGACAGTATAGCAATCAGCCCCAGCATTTT. This sequence encodes CASSDPGQYSNQPQHF. The gene calls are TRBV2 and TRBJ1-5, with 7 bases lining up with TRBD1. V gave up 3 bases and J gave up 0 bases; unmatched junction bases: 5. CDR1 and CDR2 (germline): SNHLY, FYNNEI. The CDR3 is made up of 16 amino acids.